The 18 T cell receptor beta chains listed next were all sequenced from one sample in a study of graft-versus-host responses after intestinal transplantation. These receptors have no identified antigens. The table came from immunoSEQ multiplex PCR; TCRdb's copy has only in-frame clones and leaves some out. The repertoire holds roughly 99,000 clones, with about 90% as singletons. The input for sequencing was unstimulated CD8+ T cells sorted from spleen or lymph node cells, taken before transplant. Receptor source: a human donor who was the organ donor for an intestinal transplant.

The V call is TRBV2, the J call TRBJ1-2; D unresolved. CDR3 size: 16 residues. Trimming cost V 5 bases and J 4 bases, with 20 bases left between them. CDR1 and CDR2 (germline): SNHLY, FYNNEI. CDR3 residues: CASSNWLGEPPYGYTF. CDR3 coding DNA: TGTGCCAGCAGTAACTGGCTCGGGGAGCCACCCTATGGCTACACCTTC.

The rearrangement joins TRBV6-1 to TRBJ1-2; D not certain. Germline V gene sequence: CDR1 MNHNS, CDR2 SASEGT. The CDR3 contains 15 residues. V was pared by 2 bases and J by 5 bases, with 15 bases between. The CDR3: CASSEMGTWVYGYTF. The CDR3, as DNA: TGTGCCAGCAGTGAAATGGGCACTTGGGTATATGGCTACACCTTC.

The chain joins TRBV12-5 to TRBJ1-5, with D possibly matching TRBD1 (5 bases). CDR3 length: 14 amino acids. Per the germline V gene, CDR1 is LGHNT and CDR2 is FRNRAP. V lost 1 base and J lost 3, with 7 bases in between. CDR3 sequence (DNA): TGTGCTAGTGGTTTGGCAGGGCACAATCAGCCCCAGCATTTT. As protein: CASGLAGHNQPQHF.

V and J are TRBV29-1 and TRBJ2-5; D not certain. Deletions cut 2 bases from V and 2 bases from J, with 3 bases between. Germline V gene data show CDR1 as SQVTM and CDR2 as ANQGSEA. The CDR3 consists of 11 residues. CDR3 residues: CSVERQETQYF. The CDR3, as DNA: TGCAGCGTTGAACGGCAAGAGACCCAGTACTTC.

The chain links TRBV30 to TRBJ1-2; no definite D call. The V gene's germline CDR1 is GTSNPN and CDR2 SVGIG (reference sequence). Trimming stripped 4 bases from V and 8 bases from J, with 17 bases between. The CDR3 runs 13 residues. The CDR3 loop reads CAWKETLVVGYTF. The CDR3 bases are TGTGCCTGGAAGGAGACCCTAGTCGTAGGCTACACCTTC.

The genes are TRBV19 and TRBJ1-1; D may be TRBD1 (6 bases). The germline V gene encodes CDR1 LNHDA and CDR2 SQIVND (reference sequence). This CDR3 spans 14 amino acids. V lost 4 bases to trimming and J lost 5 bases, with 14 bases between them. The CDR3 region has the DNA TGTGCCAGTAGTACTCTTACGACAGGAACTGAAGCTTTCTTT. This encodes CASSTLTTGTEAFF.

The chain couples TRBV7-8 to TRBJ2-1; TRBD2 agrees at 11 bases. The CDR3 spans 17 residues. V dropped 3 bases and J dropped 5; count of bases not matched to a gene: 9. Germline-derived CDR1 and CDR2 are SGHVS and FQNEAQ. DNA of the CDR3: TGTGCCAGCAGCTTTCCCCGGCTAGCGGGGGGCCACAATGAGCAGTTCTTC. Translating it yields CASSFPRLAGGHNEQFF.

The J gene is TRBJ1-1, the V gene TRBV5-1, with D maybe TRBD1 (6 bases). CDR3 size: 14 residues. CDR1 and CDR2 (germline): SGHRS, YFSETQ. V lost 4 bases and J 6 bases, leaving 16 bases between the germline ends. The DNA of the CDR3 is TGCGCCAGCAGCCAATACAGGGTGATGGCTGAAGCTTTCTTT. This sequence encodes CASSQYRVMAEAFF.

This rearrangement joins TRBV2 to TRBJ2-1; TRBD2 aligns across 11 bases. V was clipped by 6 bases and J by 9 bases; unmatched bases: 7. The CDR3 sequence is 14 residues long. Germline V gene sequence: CDR1 SNHLY, CDR2 FYNNEI. CDR3 region: CASRVTSGNTEQFF. DNA for the CDR3: TGTGCCAGCAGGGTGACTAGCGGGAACACTGAGCAGTTCTTC.

The chain carries TRBV7-9 and TRBJ1-1; D is possibly TRBD1 (6 bases). V was shortened by 1 base and J by 6 bases, with 9 bases between the two germline ends. Germline CDR1 is SEHNR and CDR2 is FQNEAQ (reference sequence). The CDR3 is made up of 13 amino acids. In DNA form, the CDR3 reads TGTGCCAGCAGCTTAGGACAGGTCGCTGAAGCTTTCTTT. As protein: CASSLGQVAEAFF.

V and J are TRBV7-3 and TRBJ2-3; TRBD1 aligns across 10 bases. CDR3 size: 14 residues. Trimming cost V 4 bases and J 4 bases; bases outside gene matches: 2. From germline, CDR1 is SGHTA and CDR2 FQGTGA. CDR3: CASSSDRGADTQYF. The CDR3 DNA sequence: TGTGCCAGCAGCTCGGACAGGGGGGCAGATACGCAGTATTTT.

This clone was seen once. The chain recombines TRBV5-4 with TRBJ2-7; TRBD2 matches 7 bases. V trimming: 6 bases; J trimming: 6 bases; junction bases outside the gene matches: 12. The germline V gene encodes CDR1 SGHNT and CDR2 YYREEE (reference sequence). The CDR3 runs 14 residues. CDR3: CASTWGLIGSEQYF. CDR3 in DNA: TGTGCCAGCACCTGGGGACTAATAGGTAGCGAGCAGTACTTC.

The chain carries TRBV19 and TRBJ1-5; D is uncertain. CDR3 length: 14 amino acids. The ends were cut back, 1 base at V and 4 bases at J, with 8 bases in the middle. The germline V gene has CDR1 LNHDA and CDR2 SQIVND (reference sequence). The CDR3, as DNA: TGTGCCAGTAGTATAGTCGAGGAAAATCAGCCCCAGCATTTT. Translated, it gives CASSIVEENQPQHF.

This clone was detected only a few times. This chain links TRBV6-5 with TRBJ1-4, with D perhaps matching TRBD1 (5 bases). The CDR3 has 14 amino acids. Deletions cut 4 bases from V and 8 bases from J, with 14 bases between. In germline, CDR1 is MNHEY, CDR2 SVGAGI. CDR3 sequence: CASSLGRVGEKLFF. CDR3 coding DNA: TGTGCCAGCAGTTTAGGCAGGGTAGGCGAAAAACTGTTTTTT.

The chain employs TRBV5-1 and TRBJ2-1; 10 bases agree with TRBD1. CDR3 length: 14 residues. Unmatched junction bases numbered 3, after V lost 4 bases and J lost 5 bases. The germline V gene has CDR1 SGHRS and CDR2 YFSETQ. The CDR3 loop is CASSDRGLDNEQFF. The CDR3 DNA is TGCGCCAGCAGCGACAGGGGGCTCGACAATGAGCAGTTCTTC.

The rearrangement joins TRBV7-3 to TRBJ2-3, with TRBD2 matching 14 bases. Germline lookup yields CDR1 SGHTA and CDR2 FQGTGA. V lost 5 bases to trimming and J lost 2 bases; unmatched junction nucleotides: 6. The CDR3 consists of 17 residues. The DNA for the CDR3 is TGTGCCAGCAGCCCCGGGACTAGCGGGGGAATCACAGATACGCAGTATTTT. It yields the protein CASSPGTSGGITDTQYF.

The chain joins TRBV28 to TRBJ2-5; 9 bases are shared with TRBD1. The length of the CDR3 is 17 residues. CDR1 is MDHEN and CDR2 is SYDVKM in the germline V gene. V lost 5 bases, J lost 2 bases, and 12 bases stayed unmatched. The chain's CDR3 is CASSGTGQGRSQETQYF. CDR3 DNA: TGTGCCAGCAGTGGGACGGGACAGGGACGCTCACAAGAGACCCAGTACTTC.

This clone appeared a few times. This chain joins TRBV5-4 and TRBJ1-3; D possibly corresponds to TRBD1 (5 bases). Germline-derived CDR1 and CDR2 are SGHNT and YYREEE (reference sequence). The CDR3 totals 16 residues. V shed 1 base and J shed 6 bases, with 17 bases lying between them. CDR3 coding DNA: TGTGCCAGCAGCTTGAGGTTGTGGGGCTACGAAAACACCATATATTTT. This codes for CASSLRLWGYENTIYF.